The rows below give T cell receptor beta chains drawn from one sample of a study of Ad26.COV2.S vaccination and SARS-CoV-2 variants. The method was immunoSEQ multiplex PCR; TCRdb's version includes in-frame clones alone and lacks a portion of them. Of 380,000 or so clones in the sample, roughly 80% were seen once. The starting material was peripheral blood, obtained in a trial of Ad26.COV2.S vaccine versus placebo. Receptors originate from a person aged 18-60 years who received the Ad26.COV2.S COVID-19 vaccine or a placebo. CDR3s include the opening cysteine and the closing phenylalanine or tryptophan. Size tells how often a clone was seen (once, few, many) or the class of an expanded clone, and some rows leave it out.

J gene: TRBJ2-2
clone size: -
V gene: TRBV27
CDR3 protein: CASSLVLNTGELFF

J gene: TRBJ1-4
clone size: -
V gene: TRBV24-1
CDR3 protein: CATRTGWNEKLFF

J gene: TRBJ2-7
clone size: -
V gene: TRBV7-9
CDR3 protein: CASSLVGSGEQYF

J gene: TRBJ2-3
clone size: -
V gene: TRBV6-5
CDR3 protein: CATWGGRADTQYF

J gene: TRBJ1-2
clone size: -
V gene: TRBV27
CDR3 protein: CASSSRTANYGYTF

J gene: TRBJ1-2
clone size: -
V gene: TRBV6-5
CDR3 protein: CASSYLPGANYGYTF

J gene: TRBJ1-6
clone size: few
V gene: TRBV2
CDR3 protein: CASSDRRIYNSPLHF

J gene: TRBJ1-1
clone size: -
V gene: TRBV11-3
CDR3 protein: CASSLGGADAEAFF

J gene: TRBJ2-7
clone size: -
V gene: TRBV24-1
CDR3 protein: CATSPGGLLVYEQYF

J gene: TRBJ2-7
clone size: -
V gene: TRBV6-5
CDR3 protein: CASSSRTGEQYF

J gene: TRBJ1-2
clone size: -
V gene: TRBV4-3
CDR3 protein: CASSFFFSRDSNYGYTF

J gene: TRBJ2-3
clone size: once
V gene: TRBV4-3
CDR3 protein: CASSQGASAADTQYF

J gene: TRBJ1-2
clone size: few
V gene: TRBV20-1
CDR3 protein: CSVRQQGGYTF

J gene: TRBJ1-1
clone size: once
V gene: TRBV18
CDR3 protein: CASSPNRAGTEAFF

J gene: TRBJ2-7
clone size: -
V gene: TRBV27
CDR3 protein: CASSLSWSYEQYF

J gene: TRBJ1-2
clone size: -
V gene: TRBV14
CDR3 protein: CASSSRPTYGYTF

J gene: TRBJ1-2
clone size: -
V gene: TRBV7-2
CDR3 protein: CASSLGIYGYTF

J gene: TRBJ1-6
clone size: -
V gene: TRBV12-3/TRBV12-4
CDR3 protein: CASSLGYTSPLHF

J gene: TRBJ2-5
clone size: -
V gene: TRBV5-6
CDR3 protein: CASSGDRGLRETQYF

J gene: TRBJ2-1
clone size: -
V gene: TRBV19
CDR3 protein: CASTTTGYYNEQFF

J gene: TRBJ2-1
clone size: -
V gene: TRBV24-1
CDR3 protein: CATSDLGAGGFDEQFF

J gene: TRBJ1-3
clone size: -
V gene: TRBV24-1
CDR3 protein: CATSGSPGQGTSGNTIYF

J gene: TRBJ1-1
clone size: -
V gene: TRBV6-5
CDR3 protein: CASSYHTGITEAFF

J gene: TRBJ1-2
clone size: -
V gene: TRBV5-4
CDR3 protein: CASSLQQNYGYTF

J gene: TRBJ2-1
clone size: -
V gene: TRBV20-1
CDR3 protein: CSASSSGRLSHEQFF

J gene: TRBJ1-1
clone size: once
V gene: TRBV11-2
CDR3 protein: CASSSEWGQTEAFF

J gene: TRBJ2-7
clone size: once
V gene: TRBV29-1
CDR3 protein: CSVEGDRDYEQYF

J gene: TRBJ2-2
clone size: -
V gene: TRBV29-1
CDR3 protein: CSVVSWDRGSAGELFF

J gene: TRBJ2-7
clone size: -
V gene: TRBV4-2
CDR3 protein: CASSQGGADYEQYF

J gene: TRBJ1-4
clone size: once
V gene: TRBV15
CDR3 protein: CATSRSRDDPRLFF

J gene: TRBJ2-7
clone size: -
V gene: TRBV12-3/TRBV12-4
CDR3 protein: CGWTTLFSYEQYF

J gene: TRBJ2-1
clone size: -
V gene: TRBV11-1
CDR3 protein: CASSRTRESEQFF

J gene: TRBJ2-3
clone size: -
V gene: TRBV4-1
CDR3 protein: CASSQAVGFDTQYF

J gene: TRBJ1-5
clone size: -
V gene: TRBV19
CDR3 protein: CASTGAQAQHF

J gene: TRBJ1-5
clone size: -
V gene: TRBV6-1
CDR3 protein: CASSEYRMVNQPQHF

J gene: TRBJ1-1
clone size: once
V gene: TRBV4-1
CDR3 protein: CASSQEHFGGDTEAFF

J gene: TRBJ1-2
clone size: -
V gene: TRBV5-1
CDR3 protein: CASSLTPRFEGRNYGYTF

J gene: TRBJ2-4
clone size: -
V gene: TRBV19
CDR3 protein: CASSIRGQGSQYF

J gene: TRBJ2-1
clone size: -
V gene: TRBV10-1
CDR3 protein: CASSETPHSSYNEQFF

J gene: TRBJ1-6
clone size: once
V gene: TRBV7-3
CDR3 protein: CASSLTGPTNSPLHF